This T cell receptor beta chain was sequenced in a study of T cells after yellow fever vaccination. Study-level results: Within FACS-sorted repertoires, abundant clonotypes contaminating from the bulk population could be present. The study re-detected most primary-vaccination clones after the booster (approximately 96% CD4, roughly 91% CD8).

This clonotype was found many times. TCRdb reprocessed the 5' RACE reads with MiXCR, giving one entry per CDR3 protein. The repertoire holds 50,000 to 65,000 distinct CDR3 sequences, with around 7% as singletons. The CDR3 sequence is 13 residues long. Per the germline V gene, CDR1 is SGHVS and CDR2 is FNYEAQ. The V and J ends lost 2 bases and 3 bases respectively, with 4 bases between them. The sequencing used CD8+ T cells not binding an NS4B(214-222) dextramer, sorted from PBMCs, collected roughly 46 days after the first yellow fever vaccination. The sequence was obtained from a man aged 18 to 29 who received the YFV17D yellow fever vaccine. This chain uses TRBV7-6 with TRBJ2-2; the D is unclear. The CDR3 protein is CASSLRDTGELFF. In DNA form, the CDR3 reads TGTGCCAGCAGCTTAAGGGACACCGGGGAGCTGTTTTTT.